The 4 T cell receptor beta chains below all came from one sample that was sequenced in a study of CD8+ T cells in alopecia areata. Following RNA extraction, reverse transcription yielded cDNA that acted as the sequencing template. The table came from immunoSEQ multiplex PCR; TCRdb's copy has only in-frame clones and leaves some out. This table holds roughly 220,000 clones, more than 30% found once. The treatment here: oral pan-JAK inhibitor, 5-10 mg twice daily. The sequences come from CD4+ T cells sorted from blood, collected at roughly week 30, from a patient treated with tofacitinib. These receptors came from a human donor with alopecia areata.

The rearrangement uses TRBV6-1 and TRBJ1-6; D perhaps matches TRBD1 (5 bases). V shed 7 bases and J shed 14 bases, with 18 bases lying between them. CDR3 length: 13 residues. CDR1 is MNHNS and CDR2 is SASEGT in the germline V gene. The CDR3 bases are TGTGCCAGCATTAGTTGGGACCTCCAGGCCCTCCACTTT. This encodes CASISWDLQALHF.

This rearrangement joins TRBV27 to TRBJ1-6; 9 positions match TRBD1. V shed 2 bases and J 13 bases; nucleotides not matched to a gene: 12. Germline V gene sequence: CDR1 MNHEY, CDR2 SMNVEV (reference sequence). The CDR3 contains 16 residues. CDR3 DNA: TGTGCCAGCAGTTTAATGGGGACAGGGCACAGGGGGCCCCTCCACTTT. Translation gives CASSLMGTGHRGPLHF.

The V and J genes are TRBV29-1 and TRBJ2-3; maybe TRBD1 (7 bases). Trimming pared 1 base from V and 2 bases from J, leaving 13 bases between. Germline CDR1 and CDR2: SQVTM and ANQGSEA. The CDR3 runs to 15 residues. The CDR3 nucleotides read TGCAGCGTTGAAGGACAGGGAGGAAACACAGATACGCAGTATTTT. Protein product: CSVEGQGGNTDTQYF.

The V and J genes are TRBV30 and TRBJ1-1; D is unclear. CDR1 and CDR2 (germline): GTSNPN, SVGIG (reference sequence). The CDR3 covers 11 residues. V dropped 2 bases and J dropped 5 bases, with 6 bases sitting between them. CDR3 residues: CAWSRRTEAFF. DNA of the CDR3: TGTGCCTGGAGTAGAAGAACTGAAGCTTTCTTT. Full variable domain (remainder filled in from reference TRBV30 and TRBJ1-1): SQTIHQWPATLVQPVGSPLSLECTVEGTSNPNLYWYRQAAGRGLQLLFYSVGIGQISSEVPQNLSASRPQDRQFILSSKKLLLSDSGFYLCAWSRRTEAFFGQGTRLTVV.